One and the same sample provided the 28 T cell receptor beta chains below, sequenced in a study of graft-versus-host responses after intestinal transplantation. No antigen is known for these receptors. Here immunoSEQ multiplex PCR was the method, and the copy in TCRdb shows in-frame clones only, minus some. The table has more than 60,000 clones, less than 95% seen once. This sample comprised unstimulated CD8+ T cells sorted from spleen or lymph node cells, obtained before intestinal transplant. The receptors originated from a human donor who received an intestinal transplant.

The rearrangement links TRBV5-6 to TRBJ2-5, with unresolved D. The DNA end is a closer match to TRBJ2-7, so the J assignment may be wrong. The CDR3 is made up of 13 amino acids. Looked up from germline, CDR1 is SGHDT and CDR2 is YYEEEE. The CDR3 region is CASSLVYTYEQYF. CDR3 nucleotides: TGTGCCAGCAGCTTGGTGTATACCTACGAGCAGTACTTC.

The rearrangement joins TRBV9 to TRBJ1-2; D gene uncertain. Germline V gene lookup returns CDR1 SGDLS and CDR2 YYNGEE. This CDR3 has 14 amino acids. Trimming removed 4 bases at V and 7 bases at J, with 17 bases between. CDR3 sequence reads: CASSPLEVGSGYTF. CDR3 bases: TGTGCCAGCAGCCCTTTGGAGGTTGGGTCTGGCTACACCTTC.

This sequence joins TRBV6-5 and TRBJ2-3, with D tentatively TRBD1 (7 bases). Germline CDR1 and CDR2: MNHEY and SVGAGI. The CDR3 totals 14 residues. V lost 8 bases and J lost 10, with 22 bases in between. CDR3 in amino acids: CASQLGPGGWAQYF. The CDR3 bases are TGTGCCAGCCAACTAGGGCCAGGGGGGTGGGCGCAGTATTTT.

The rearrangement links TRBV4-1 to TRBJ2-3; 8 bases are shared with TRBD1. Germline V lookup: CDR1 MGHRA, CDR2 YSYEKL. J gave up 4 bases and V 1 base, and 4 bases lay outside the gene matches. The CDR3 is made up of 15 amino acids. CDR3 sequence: CASSQGQGFADTQYF. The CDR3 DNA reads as TGCGCCAGCAGCCAAGGACAGGGGTTCGCAGATACGCAGTATTTT.

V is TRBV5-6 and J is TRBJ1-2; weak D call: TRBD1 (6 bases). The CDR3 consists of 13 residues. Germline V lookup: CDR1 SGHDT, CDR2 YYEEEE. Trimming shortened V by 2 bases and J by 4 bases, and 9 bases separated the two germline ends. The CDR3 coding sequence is TGTGCCAGCAGCTTCGGCAGGGGCTATGGCTACACCTTC. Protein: CASSFGRGYGYTF. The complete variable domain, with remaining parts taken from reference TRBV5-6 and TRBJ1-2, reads DAGVTQSPTHLIKTRGQQVTLRCSPKSGHDTVSWYQQALGQGPQFIFQYYEEEERQRGNFPDRFSGHQFPNYSSELNVNALLLGDSALYLCASSFGRGYGYTFGSGTRLTVV.

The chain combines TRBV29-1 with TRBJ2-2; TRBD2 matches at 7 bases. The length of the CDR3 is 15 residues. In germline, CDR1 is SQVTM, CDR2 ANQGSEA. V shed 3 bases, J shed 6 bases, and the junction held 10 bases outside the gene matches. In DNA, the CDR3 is TGCAGCGTTGAGGGGGGGGAGGGTGTCGCCGGGGAGCTGTTTTTT. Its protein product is CSVEGGEGVAGELFF.

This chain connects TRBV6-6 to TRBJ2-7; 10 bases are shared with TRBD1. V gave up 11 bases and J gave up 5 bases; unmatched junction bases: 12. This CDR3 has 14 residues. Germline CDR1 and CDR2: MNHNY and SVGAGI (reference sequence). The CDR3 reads CAAAPGQGYHEQYF. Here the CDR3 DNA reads TGTGCCGCGGCTCCGGGACAGGGGTACCACGAGCAGTACTTC.

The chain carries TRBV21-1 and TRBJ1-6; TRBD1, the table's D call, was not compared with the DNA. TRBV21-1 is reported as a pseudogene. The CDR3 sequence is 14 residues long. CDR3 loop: CASSTTTGPAPLHF. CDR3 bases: TGTGCCAGCAGCACGACTACAGGGCCGGCACCCCTCCACTTT.

The CDR3 region is CASSGGTLYNEQFF. CDR3 in DNA: TGTGCCAGCAGCGGAGGTACCTTATACAATGAGCAGTTCTTC. The V gene is TRBV9, the J gene TRBJ2-1; no definite D call. CDR3 size: 14 residues. Trimming cost V 3 bases and J 4 bases, with 11 bases left between them. Germline values: CDR1 SGDLS, CDR2 YYNGEE.

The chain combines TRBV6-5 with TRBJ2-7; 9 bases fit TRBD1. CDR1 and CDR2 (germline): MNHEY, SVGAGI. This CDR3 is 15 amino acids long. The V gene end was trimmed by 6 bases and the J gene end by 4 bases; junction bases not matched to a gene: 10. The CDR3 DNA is TGTGCCAGCAGCCTGGGACAGGGAAGAAGTTACGAGCAGTACTTC. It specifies CASSLGQGRSYEQYF.

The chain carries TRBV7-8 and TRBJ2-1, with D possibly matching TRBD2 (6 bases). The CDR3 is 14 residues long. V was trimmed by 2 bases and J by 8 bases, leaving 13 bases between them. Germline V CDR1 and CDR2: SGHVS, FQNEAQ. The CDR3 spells CASSLTGVKDEQFF. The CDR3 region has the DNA TGTGCCAGCAGCTTAACGGGGGTGAAGGATGAGCAGTTCTTC.

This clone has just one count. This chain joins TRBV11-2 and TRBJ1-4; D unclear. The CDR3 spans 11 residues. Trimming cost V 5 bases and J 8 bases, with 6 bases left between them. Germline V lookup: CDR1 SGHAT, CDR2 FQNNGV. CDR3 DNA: TGTGCCAGCAGCCCCTCGGAAAAACTGTTTTTT. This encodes CASSPSEKLFF.

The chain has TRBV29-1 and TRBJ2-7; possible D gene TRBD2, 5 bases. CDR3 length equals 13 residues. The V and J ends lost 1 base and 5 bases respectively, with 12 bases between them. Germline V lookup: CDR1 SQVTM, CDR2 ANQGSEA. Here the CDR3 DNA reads TGCAGCGTTGAAGCGATCGGGGTCCACGAGCAGTACTTC. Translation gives CSVEAIGVHEQYF.

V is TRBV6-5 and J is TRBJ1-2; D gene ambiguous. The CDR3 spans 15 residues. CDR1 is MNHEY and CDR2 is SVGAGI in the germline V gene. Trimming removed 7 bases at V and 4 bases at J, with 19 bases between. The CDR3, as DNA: TGTGCCAGCACCACCCCTATAGGAGGGCTCTATGGCTACACCTTC. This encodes CASTTPIGGLYGYTF.

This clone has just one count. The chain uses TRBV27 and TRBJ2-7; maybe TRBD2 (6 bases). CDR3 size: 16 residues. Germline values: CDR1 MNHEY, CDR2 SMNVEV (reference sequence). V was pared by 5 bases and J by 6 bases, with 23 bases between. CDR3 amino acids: CASSPPPWGVGGEQYF. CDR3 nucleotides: TGTGCCAGCAGTCCGCCACCATGGGGGGTTGGAGGCGAGCAGTACTTC.

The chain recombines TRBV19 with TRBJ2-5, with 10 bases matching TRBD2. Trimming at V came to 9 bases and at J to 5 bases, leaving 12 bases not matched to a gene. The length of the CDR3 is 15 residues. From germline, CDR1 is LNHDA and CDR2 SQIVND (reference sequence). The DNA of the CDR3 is TGTGCCAGCCGATCCCCCCTAGCGGGGGTGGAGACCCAGTACTTC. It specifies CASRSPLAGVETQYF.

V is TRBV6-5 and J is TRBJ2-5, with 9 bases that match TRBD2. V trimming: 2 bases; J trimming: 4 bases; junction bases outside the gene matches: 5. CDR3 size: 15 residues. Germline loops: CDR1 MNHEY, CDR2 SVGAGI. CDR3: CASSYGGGAGETQYF. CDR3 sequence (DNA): TGTGCCAGCAGTTACGGCGGGGGGGCCGGAGAGACCCAGTACTTC.

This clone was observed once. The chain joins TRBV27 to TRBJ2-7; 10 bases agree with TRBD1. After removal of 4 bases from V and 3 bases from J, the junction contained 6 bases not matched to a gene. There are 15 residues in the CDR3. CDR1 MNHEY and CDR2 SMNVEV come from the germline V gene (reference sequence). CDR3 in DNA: TGTGCCAGCAGTTCTCTCCGGGACAGGGGCTACGAGCAGTACTTC. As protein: CASSSLRDRGYEQYF.

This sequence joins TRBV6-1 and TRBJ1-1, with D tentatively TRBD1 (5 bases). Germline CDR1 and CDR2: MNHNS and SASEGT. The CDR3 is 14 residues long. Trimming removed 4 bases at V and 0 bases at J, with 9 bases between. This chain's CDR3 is CASSGGTVNTEAFF. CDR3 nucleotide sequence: TGTGCCAGCAGTGGGGGGACTGTGAACACTGAAGCTTTCTTT.

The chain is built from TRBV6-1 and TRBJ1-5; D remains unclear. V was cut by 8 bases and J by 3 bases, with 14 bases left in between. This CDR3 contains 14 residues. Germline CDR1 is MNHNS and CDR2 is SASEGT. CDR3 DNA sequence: TGTGCCAGCGGATGGGAGATTCACAATCAGCCCCAGCATTTT. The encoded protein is CASGWEIHNQPQHF.

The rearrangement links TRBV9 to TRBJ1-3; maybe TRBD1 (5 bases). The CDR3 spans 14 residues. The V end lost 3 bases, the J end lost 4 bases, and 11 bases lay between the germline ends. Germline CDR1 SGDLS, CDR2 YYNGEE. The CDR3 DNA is TGTGCCAGCAGCGCCCCGGGGGGAGGAAACACCATATATTTT. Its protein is CASSAPGGGNTIYF.

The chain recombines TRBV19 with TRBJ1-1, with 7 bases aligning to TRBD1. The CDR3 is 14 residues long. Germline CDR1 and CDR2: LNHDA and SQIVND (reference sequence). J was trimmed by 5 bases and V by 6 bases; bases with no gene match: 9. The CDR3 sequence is CASRFGQGGTEAFF. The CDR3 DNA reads TGTGCCAGTAGATTCGGGCAGGGGGGAACTGAAGCTTTCTTT.

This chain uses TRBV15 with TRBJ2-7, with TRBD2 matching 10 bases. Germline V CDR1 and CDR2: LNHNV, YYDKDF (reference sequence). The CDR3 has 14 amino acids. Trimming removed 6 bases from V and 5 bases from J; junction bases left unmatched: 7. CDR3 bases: TGTGCCACCAGTCTGAGCGGGGGGGCCGACGAGCAGTACTTC. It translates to CATSLSGGADEQYF.

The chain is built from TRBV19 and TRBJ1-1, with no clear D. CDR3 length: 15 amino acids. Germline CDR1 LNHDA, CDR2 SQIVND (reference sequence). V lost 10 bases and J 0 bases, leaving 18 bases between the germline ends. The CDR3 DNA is TGTGCCACTTCAGCTTCAGCGTGGGTGAACACTGAAGCTTTCTTT. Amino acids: CATSASAWVNTEAFF.

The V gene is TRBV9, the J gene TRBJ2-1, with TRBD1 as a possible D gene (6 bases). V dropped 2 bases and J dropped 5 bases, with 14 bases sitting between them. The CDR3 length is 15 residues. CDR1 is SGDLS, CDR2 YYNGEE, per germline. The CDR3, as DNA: TGTGCCAGCAGCGTTGGCTGGGGGCCCGACAATGAGCAGTTCTTC. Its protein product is CASSVGWGPDNEQFF.

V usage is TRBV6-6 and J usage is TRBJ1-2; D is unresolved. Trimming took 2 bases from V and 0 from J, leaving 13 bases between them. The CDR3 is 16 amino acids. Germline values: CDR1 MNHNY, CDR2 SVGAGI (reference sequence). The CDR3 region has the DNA TGTGCCAGCAGTTACGGTATCCCTCAGGCTAACTATGGCTACACCTTC. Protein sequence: CASSYGIPQANYGYTF.

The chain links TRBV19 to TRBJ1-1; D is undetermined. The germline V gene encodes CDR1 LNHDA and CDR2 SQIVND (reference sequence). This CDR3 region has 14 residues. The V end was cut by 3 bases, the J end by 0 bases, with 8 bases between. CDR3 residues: CASSIDGLNTEAFF. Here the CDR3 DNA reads TGTGCCAGTAGTATCGACGGGTTGAACACTGAAGCTTTCTTT. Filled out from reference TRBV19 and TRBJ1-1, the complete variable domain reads DGGITQSPKYLFRKEGQNVTLSCEQNLNHDAMYWYRQDPGQGLRLIYYSQIVNDFQKGDIAEGYSVSREKKESFPLTVTSAQKNPTAFYLCASSIDGLNTEAFFGQGTRLTVV.

The CDR3 DNA is TGTGCCAGCAGCTTCGTAGGGTTGGGGGGGGATGGTCAGCCCCAGCATTTT. Protein sequence: CASSFVGLGGDGQPQHF. The chain employs TRBV7-9 and TRBJ1-5; TRBD1 is a possible D gene (5 bases). The CDR3 length is 17 residues. Trimming removed 3 bases at V and 6 bases at J, with 21 bases between. CDR1 is SEHNR, CDR2 FQNEAQ, per germline (reference sequence).